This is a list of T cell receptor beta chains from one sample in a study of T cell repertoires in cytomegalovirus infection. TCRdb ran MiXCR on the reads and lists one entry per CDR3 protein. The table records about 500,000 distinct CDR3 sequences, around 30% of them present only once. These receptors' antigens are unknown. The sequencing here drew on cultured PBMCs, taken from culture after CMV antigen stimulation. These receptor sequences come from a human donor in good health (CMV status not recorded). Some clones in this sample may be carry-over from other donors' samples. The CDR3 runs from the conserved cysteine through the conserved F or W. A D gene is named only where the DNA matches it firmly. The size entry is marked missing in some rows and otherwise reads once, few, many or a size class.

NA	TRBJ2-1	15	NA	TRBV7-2	CASSPAWERYNEQFF	TGTGCCAGCAGCCCCGCGTGGGAGAGATACAATGAGCAGTTCTTC
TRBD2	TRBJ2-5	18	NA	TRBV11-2	CASSLGASGSGPGETQYF	TGTGCCAGCAGCTTAGGGGCTAGCGGGAGTGGCCCGGGGGAGACCCAGTACTTC
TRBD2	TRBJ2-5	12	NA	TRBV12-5	CASGVGGETQYF	TGTGCTAGTGGTGTGGGGGGGGAGACCCAGTACTTC
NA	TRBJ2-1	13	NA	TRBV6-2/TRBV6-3	CASSYYITRQQFF	TGTGCCAGCAGTTACTATATTACGAGACAGCAGTTCTTC
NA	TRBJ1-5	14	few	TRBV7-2	CASSPQMAGQPQHF	TGTGCCAGCAGCCCACAGATGGCAGGTCAGCCCCAGCATTTT
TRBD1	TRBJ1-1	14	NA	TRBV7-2	CASSFGRGQSEAFF	TGTGCCAGCAGCTTTGGCAGGGGGCAATCTGAAGCTTTCTTT
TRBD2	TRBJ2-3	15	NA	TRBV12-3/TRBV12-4	CASEGSGTSTDTQYF	TGTGCCAGCGAAGGTAGCGGGACTAGCACAGATACGCAGTATTTT
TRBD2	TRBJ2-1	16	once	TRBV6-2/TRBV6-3	CASRARTSGSIYEQFF	TGTGCCAGCAGGGCGCGGACTAGCGGGAGTATCTATGAGCAGTTCTTC
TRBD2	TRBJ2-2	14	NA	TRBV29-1	CSVASGRNTGELFF	TGCAGCGTTGCTAGCGGGAGGAACACCGGGGAGCTGTTTTTT
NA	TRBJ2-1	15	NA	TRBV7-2	CASSLGGPYYNEQFF	TGTGCCAGCAGCTTAGGGGGGCCCTACTACAATGAGCAGTTCTTC
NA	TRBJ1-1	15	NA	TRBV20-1	CSASRRSVQNTEAFF	TGCAGTGCTAGTCGAAGGTCGGTTCAGAACACTGAAGCTTTCTTT
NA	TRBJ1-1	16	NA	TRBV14	CASSQNGLGGRAEAFF	TGTGCCAGCAGCCAAAATGGCCTTGGGGGGAGGGCTGAAGCTTTCTTT
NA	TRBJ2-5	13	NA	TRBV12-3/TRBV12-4	CASSRTRMETQYF	TGTGCCAGCAGCAGGACAAGGATGGAGACCCAGTACTTC
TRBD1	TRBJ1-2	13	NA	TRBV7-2	CASSQQGAYGYTF	TGTGCCAGCAGCCAACAGGGGGCGTATGGCTACACCTTC
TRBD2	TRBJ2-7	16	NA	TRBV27	CASSLAGTSGSYEQYF	TGTGCCAGCAGTTTAGCCGGGACTAGCGGCTCCTACGAGCAGTACTTC
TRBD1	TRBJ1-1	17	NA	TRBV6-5	CASSPLSQGARDTEAFF	TGTGCCAGCAGTCCGCTATCTCAGGGGGCCCGGGACACTGAAGCTTTCTTT
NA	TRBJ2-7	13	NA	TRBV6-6	CASSLFGHGEQYF	TGTGCCAGCAGTTTGTTTGGACACGGCGAGCAGTACTTC
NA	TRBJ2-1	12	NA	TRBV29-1	CSVEDEAAKGFF	TGCAGCGTTGAAGATGAGGCCGCTAAAGGGTTCTTC
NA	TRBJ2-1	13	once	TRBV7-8	CTSSTSGGTEQFF	TGTACCAGCTCGACTAGTGGGGGCACTGAGCAGTTCTTC
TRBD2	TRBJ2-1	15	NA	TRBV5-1	CASSFLAGGGSEQFF	TGCGCCAGCAGCTTTCTAGCGGGAGGCGGGTCTGAGCAGTTCTTC